These T cell receptor beta chains were read from a single sample in a study of CD8 T cells in Susac syndrome. Using its own MiXCR run on the immunoSEQ multiplex PCR reads, TCRdb lists one record per CDR3 protein. The table includes some 150,000 distinct CDR3 sequences, 85% to 95% detected once. The sequenced material came from CD4+ T cells from PBMCs. These receptors were taken from a human donor with Susac syndrome. CDR3s include the opening cysteine and the closing phenylalanine or tryptophan. Each record gives: V gene, clone size, J gene, D gene, CDR3 DNA, CDR3 protein. The D gene is left open where the match is weak. The size of a clone is reported for some rows only, either as once, few or many, or as a class for expanded clones.

V gene: TRBV6-5; clone size: NA; J gene: TRBJ1-2; D gene: NA; CDR3 DNA: TGTGCCAGCAGCACAGGGTCTAACTATGGCTACACCTTC; CDR3 protein: CASSTGSNYGYTF
V gene: TRBV18; clone size: NA; J gene: TRBJ2-3; D gene: NA; CDR3 DNA: TGTGCCAGCTCACCATTAAATACGCAGTATTTT; CDR3 protein: CASSPLNTQYF
V gene: TRBV29-1; clone size: NA; J gene: TRBJ1-2; D gene: NA; CDR3 DNA: TGCAGCGTTGACCCCAGTTATGGCTACACCTTC; CDR3 protein: CSVDPSYGYTF
V gene: TRBV20-1; clone size: once; J gene: TRBJ2-5; D gene: NA; CDR3 DNA: TGCAGTGCTAGTGCCACTGGTGAGACCCAGTACTTC; CDR3 protein: CSASATGETQYF
V gene: TRBV12-3/TRBV12-4; clone size: NA; J gene: TRBJ2-5; D gene: TRBD1; CDR3 DNA: TGTGCCAGCACCAGAGACAGGGGACAAGAGACCCAGTACTTC; CDR3 protein: CASTRDRGQETQYF
V gene: TRBV2; clone size: NA; J gene: TRBJ2-1; D gene: NA; CDR3 DNA: TGTGCCAGCAGTGACCCAGGGAGGGGGAACAATGAGCAGTTCTTC; CDR3 protein: CASSDPGRGNNEQFF
V gene: TRBV29-1; clone size: once; J gene: TRBJ2-3; D gene: TRBD2; CDR3 DNA: TGCAGCGGGTCCCGAATAGCGGGGGGCTCCACAGATACGCAGTATTTT; CDR3 protein: CSGSRIAGGSTDTQYF
V gene: TRBV6-5; clone size: few; J gene: TRBJ1-1; D gene: TRBD1; CDR3 DNA: TGTGCCAGCAGTTACTCCGGGACAGGGAACACTGAAGCTTTCTTT; CDR3 protein: CASSYSGTGNTEAFF
V gene: TRBV3-1; clone size: NA; J gene: TRBJ1-2; D gene: NA; CDR3 DNA: TGTGCCAGCAGCTCTCGGACAGATGGCTACACCTTC; CDR3 protein: CASSSRTDGYTF
V gene: TRBV3-1; clone size: NA; J gene: TRBJ1-1; D gene: NA; CDR3 DNA: TGTGCCAGCAGCCAAGCTCGGGGGGTTCGAACAGCGAACACTGAAGCTTTCTTT; CDR3 protein: CASSQARGVRTANTEAFF
V gene: TRBV13; clone size: NA; J gene: TRBJ2-3; D gene: NA; CDR3 DNA: TGTGCCAGCAGCATAAGCCTAGGCACAGATACGCAGTATTTT; CDR3 protein: CASSISLGTDTQYF
V gene: TRBV2; clone size: NA; J gene: TRBJ2-4; D gene: NA; CDR3 DNA: TGTGCCAGCAGTGAAGGGCTGATCAAAAACATTCAGTACTTC; CDR3 protein: CASSEGLIKNIQYF
V gene: TRBV7-9; clone size: NA; J gene: TRBJ2-4; D gene: TRBD1; CDR3 DNA: TGTGCCAGCGGACAGGGACCCAAAAACATTCAGTACTTC; CDR3 protein: CASGQGPKNIQYF
V gene: TRBV29-1; clone size: once; J gene: TRBJ2-1; D gene: NA; CDR3 DNA: TGCAGCGTTGAATTCCGGGGGTGGCACAATGAGCAGTTCTTC; CDR3 protein: CSVEFRGWHNEQFF
V gene: TRBV20-1; clone size: NA; J gene: TRBJ1-1; D gene: NA; CDR3 DNA: TGCAGTGCTATCGTCGGGGGAGGAACTGAAGCTTTCTTT; CDR3 protein: CSAIVGGGTEAFF
V gene: TRBV4-1; clone size: NA; J gene: TRBJ2-7; D gene: NA; CDR3 DNA: TGCGCCAGCAGCCCTCCCCGGGGCCCCTACGAGCAGTACTTC; CDR3 protein: CASSPPRGPYEQYF
V gene: TRBV20-1; clone size: NA; J gene: TRBJ2-1; D gene: NA; CDR3 DNA: TGCAGTGCTAGTGGGGGGGCACCCGTGAATGAGCAGTTCTTC; CDR3 protein: CSASGGAPVNEQFF
V gene: TRBV4-1; clone size: NA; J gene: TRBJ2-7; D gene: TRBD2; CDR3 DNA: TGCGCCAGCAGCCAAGTGGCGGGCTTGACTAGCGGGGGGCCGGGCGAGCAGTACTTC; CDR3 protein: CASSQVAGLTSGGPGEQYF
V gene: TRBV6-5; clone size: NA; J gene: TRBJ1-2; D gene: NA; CDR3 DNA: TGTGCCACCCTCGGGGACACAGGGCATGGCTACACCTTC; CDR3 protein: CATLGDTGHGYTF
V gene: TRBV24-1; clone size: NA; J gene: TRBJ2-1; D gene: TRBD1; CDR3 DNA: TGTGCCACCAGTGATTCCGGACAGGGAGCCTACAATGAGCAGTTCTTC; CDR3 protein: CATSDSGQGAYNEQFF
V gene: TRBV20-1; clone size: NA; J gene: TRBJ2-1; D gene: NA; CDR3 DNA: TGCAGTGTTTCCTTCGTAGCCCGCGGGACTGAGCAGTTCTTC; CDR3 protein: CSVSFVARGTEQFF
V gene: TRBV20-1; clone size: NA; J gene: TRBJ2-3; D gene: NA; CDR3 DNA: TGCAGTGCTAGGCCGTTGCGGGGGCCAGATACGCAGTATTTT; CDR3 protein: CSARPLRGPDTQYF
V gene: TRBV7-8; clone size: NA; J gene: TRBJ2-2; D gene: NA; CDR3 DNA: TGTGCCAGCAGCTATGGACCCTCTGGCGGGGAGCTGTTTTTT; CDR3 protein: CASSYGPSGGELFF
V gene: TRBV3-1; clone size: NA; J gene: TRBJ1-1; D gene: NA; CDR3 DNA: TGTGCCAGCAGCCAAGGAGGGAACACGAACACTGAAGCTTTCTTT; CDR3 protein: CASSQGGNTNTEAFF
V gene: TRBV12-5; clone size: NA; J gene: TRBJ1-5; D gene: TRBD1; CDR3 DNA: TGTGCTAGTGGTCCCGGACAGGGGGGGTCGTCCCAGCATTTT; CDR3 protein: CASGPGQGGSSQHF
V gene: TRBV25-1; clone size: NA; J gene: TRBJ1-2; D gene: NA; CDR3 DNA: TGTGCCAGCCTCGGGACACCGGGTGGCTACACCTTC; CDR3 protein: CASLGTPGGYTF
V gene: TRBV5-1; clone size: NA; J gene: TRBJ2-1; D gene: TRBD2; CDR3 DNA: TGCGCCAGCAGCTTGGGGACTAGCGGGGGCCTCTCGTCGGGGGAGCAGTTCTTC; CDR3 protein: CASSLGTSGGLSSGEQFF
V gene: TRBV12-3/TRBV12-4; clone size: NA; J gene: TRBJ1-2; D gene: NA; CDR3 DNA: TGTGCCAGCAGTTTAGAGGGGGGCTATGGCTACACCTTC; CDR3 protein: CASSLEGGYGYTF
V gene: TRBV4-1; clone size: NA; J gene: TRBJ2-3; D gene: TRBD2; CDR3 DNA: TGCGCCAGCAGCCAAGTTCTAGCGGGGAAGCCAGATACGCAGTATTTT; CDR3 protein: CASSQVLAGKPDTQYF
V gene: TRBV20-1; clone size: NA; J gene: TRBJ1-1; D gene: TRBD1; CDR3 DNA: TGCAGTGCTAGCGGGTCGACAGGGTGGACTGAAGCTTTCTTT; CDR3 protein: CSASGSTGWTEAFF
V gene: TRBV12-3/TRBV12-4; clone size: NA; J gene: TRBJ2-1; D gene: NA; CDR3 DNA: TGTGTCAGCAGTCCCCACAATGAGCAGTTCTTC; CDR3 protein: CVSSPHNEQFF
V gene: TRBV28; clone size: NA; J gene: TRBJ2-2; D gene: NA; CDR3 DNA: TGTGCCAGCAGCCATGGACTCCCTAGGGGGGAGCTGTTTTTT; CDR3 protein: CASSHGLPRGELFF
V gene: TRBV19; clone size: NA; J gene: TRBJ2-7; D gene: NA; CDR3 DNA: TGTGCCAGTAGTAATGGGGGCTCCTACGAGCAGTACTTC; CDR3 protein: CASSNGGSYEQYF
V gene: TRBV9; clone size: once; J gene: TRBJ2-5; D gene: NA; CDR3 DNA: TGTGCCAGCAGCGTAGAGGGCAGAATAGAGACCCAGTACTTC; CDR3 protein: CASSVEGRIETQYF
V gene: TRBV20-1; clone size: once; J gene: TRBJ1-3; D gene: NA; CDR3 DNA: TGCAGTGCTAGAGATACAGCGGTCTCTGGAAACACCATATATTTT; CDR3 protein: CSARDTAVSGNTIYF
V gene: TRBV11-2; clone size: few; J gene: TRBJ2-2; D gene: TRBD2; CDR3 DNA: TGTGCCAGCAGCTTACGGGGGCTAGCGGGCGGGGACACCGGGGAGCTGTTTTTT; CDR3 protein: CASSLRGLAGGDTGELFF
V gene: TRBV5-1; clone size: NA; J gene: TRBJ2-1; D gene: TRBD2; CDR3 DNA: TGCGCCAGCAGCTTCCGGGGGGGCGATGAGCAGTTCTTC; CDR3 protein: CASSFRGGDEQFF
V gene: TRBV9; clone size: NA; J gene: TRBJ2-3; D gene: NA; CDR3 DNA: TGTGCCAGCAGCGGGGGGCTCAATATGCTCACAGATACGCAGTATTTT; CDR3 protein: CASSGGLNMLTDTQYF
V gene: TRBV19; clone size: NA; J gene: TRBJ1-1; D gene: NA; CDR3 DNA: TGTGCCGTTAGAAGGGAAAATACGGCTGAAGCTTTCTTT; CDR3 protein: CAVRRENTAEAFF
V gene: TRBV29-1; clone size: NA; J gene: TRBJ1-2; D gene: NA; CDR3 DNA: TGCAGCGTTCGCGGACAGCATAACTATGGCTACACCTTC; CDR3 protein: CSVRGQHNYGYTF
V gene: TRBV18; clone size: NA; J gene: TRBJ1-5; D gene: NA; CDR3 DNA: TGTGCCAGCTCACCAGAGAGCAATCAGCCCCAGCATTTT; CDR3 protein: CASSPESNQPQHF
V gene: TRBV29-1; clone size: NA; J gene: TRBJ2-1; D gene: NA; CDR3 DNA: TGCAGCGTTGATCGGCGGGGTAGGGATGAGCAGTTCTTC; CDR3 protein: CSVDRRGRDEQFF
V gene: TRBV9; clone size: once; J gene: TRBJ2-3; D gene: NA; CDR3 DNA: TGTGCCAGCAGCGTAGGGGCTAGCGCAGATACGCAGTATTTT; CDR3 protein: CASSVGASADTQYF
V gene: TRBV29-1; clone size: NA; J gene: TRBJ1-5; D gene: NA; CDR3 DNA: TGCAGCGTAGCCCGGGACCAAAGCAATCAGCCCCAGCATTTT; CDR3 protein: CSVARDQSNQPQHF
V gene: TRBV20-1; clone size: NA; J gene: TRBJ2-7; D gene: NA; CDR3 DNA: TGCAGTGCTAGAGATCGGGCTAGATCTGGTGAGCAGTACTTC; CDR3 protein: CSARDRARSGEQYF
V gene: TRBV15; clone size: NA; J gene: TRBJ1-1; D gene: NA; CDR3 DNA: TGTGCCACCAGCCTCTCTCGGAACACTGAAGCTTTCTTT; CDR3 protein: CATSLSRNTEAFF
V gene: TRBV2; clone size: NA; J gene: TRBJ1-1; D gene: NA; CDR3 DNA: TGTGCCAGCAGTGAACAGGGGCCGTTGAACACTGAAGCTTTCTTT; CDR3 protein: CASSEQGPLNTEAFF
V gene: TRBV3-1; clone size: NA; J gene: TRBJ2-3; D gene: NA; CDR3 DNA: TGTGCCAGCAGCGTACTAGGCTCAGATACGCAGTATTTT; CDR3 protein: CASSVLGSDTQYF
V gene: TRBV20-1; clone size: NA; J gene: TRBJ2-1; D gene: NA; CDR3 DNA: TGCAGTGCTAGAGAACCGGCCCCCTACAATGAGCAGTTCTTC; CDR3 protein: CSAREPAPYNEQFF
V gene: TRBV20-1; clone size: NA; J gene: TRBJ2-3; D gene: TRBD2; CDR3 DNA: TGCAGTGCCCTGACTAGCGGCCTTAGCACAGATACGCAGTATTTT; CDR3 protein: CSALTSGLSTDTQYF
V gene: TRBV10-3; clone size: NA; J gene: TRBJ2-5; D gene: TRBD1; CDR3 DNA: TGTGCCACCCGCCCGGGGACAGACGGCCTTGAGACCCAGTACTTC; CDR3 protein: CATRPGTDGLETQYF
V gene: TRBV12-3/TRBV12-4; clone size: NA; J gene: TRBJ2-1; D gene: TRBD1; CDR3 DNA: TGTGCCAGCAATTTTCACAGGGGGGAGAATGAGCAGTTCTTC; CDR3 protein: CASNFHRGENEQFF
V gene: TRBV28; clone size: once; J gene: TRBJ2-7; D gene: NA; CDR3 DNA: TGTGCCAGCAGTCTTCAGGGAGGCGAGCAGTACTTC; CDR3 protein: CASSLQGGEQYF
V gene: TRBV20-1; clone size: NA; J gene: TRBJ2-2; D gene: NA; CDR3 DNA: TGCAGTGCTAGAGCCCTTACAGGGACCGGGGAGCTGTTTTTT; CDR3 protein: CSARALTGTGELFF
V gene: TRBV2; clone size: NA; J gene: TRBJ2-7; D gene: TRBD1; CDR3 DNA: TGTGCCAGCAACGGACAGGCCTACGAGCAGTACTTC; CDR3 protein: CASNGQAYEQYF
V gene: TRBV24-1; clone size: once; J gene: TRBJ1-6; D gene: TRBD1; CDR3 DNA: TGTGCCACCAGTGATGACCGGGACAGAATAAATTCACCCCTCCACTTT; CDR3 protein: CATSDDRDRINSPLHF
V gene: TRBV29-1; clone size: NA; J gene: TRBJ2-5; D gene: TRBD1; CDR3 DNA: TGCAGCACGGACAGGGGCCAAGAGACCCAGTACTTC; CDR3 protein: CSTDRGQETQYF
V gene: TRBV15; clone size: NA; J gene: TRBJ2-1; D gene: TRBD2; CDR3 DNA: TGTGCCACCAGCAGAGATTTCGGGGCGGGGGGCAACAATGAGCAGTTCTTC; CDR3 protein: CATSRDFGAGGNNEQFF
V gene: TRBV29-1; clone size: NA; J gene: TRBJ2-1; D gene: TRBD2; CDR3 DNA: TGCAGCGCTGGGACTAGCGACACCTACAATGAGCAGTTCTTC; CDR3 protein: CSAGTSDTYNEQFF